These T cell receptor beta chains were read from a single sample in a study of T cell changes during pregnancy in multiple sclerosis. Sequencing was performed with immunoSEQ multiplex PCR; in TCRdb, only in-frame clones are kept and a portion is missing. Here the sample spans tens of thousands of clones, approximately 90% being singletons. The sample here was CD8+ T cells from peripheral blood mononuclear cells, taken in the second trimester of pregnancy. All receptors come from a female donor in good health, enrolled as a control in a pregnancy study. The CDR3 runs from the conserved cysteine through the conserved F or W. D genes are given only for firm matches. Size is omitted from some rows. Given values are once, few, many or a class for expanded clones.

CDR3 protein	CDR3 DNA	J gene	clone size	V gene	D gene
CAWNPQAHNEQFF	TGTGCCTGGAACCCACAGGCGCACAATGAGCAGTTCTTC	TRBJ2-1	-	TRBV30	-
CAWSALHQSRETQYF	TGTGCCTGGAGTGCGTTGCACCAATCCAGGGAGACCCAGTACTTC	TRBJ2-5	-	TRBV30	-
CASSSLAGGYNEQFF	TGTGCCAGCAGTTCCTTGGCGGGAGGTTACAATGAGCAGTTCTTC	TRBJ2-1	-	TRBV27	TRBD2
CASSPSLSGTNTGELFF	TGCGCCAGCAGCCCTTCCCTTAGCGGGACGAACACCGGGGAGCTGTTTTTT	TRBJ2-2	-	TRBV4-3	TRBD2
CASSSLDRETDTQYF	TGTGCCAGTAGTTCCTTGGACAGGGAGACAGATACGCAGTATTTT	TRBJ2-3	-	TRBV19	TRBD1
CASSDSLAGGPDTQYF	TGTGCCAGCAGTGACTCTCTAGCGGGAGGGCCAGATACGCAGTATTTT	TRBJ2-3	-	TRBV6-4	TRBD2
CASMSLSSGNTIYF	TGTGCCAGCATGTCATTGAGCTCTGGAAACACCATATATTTT	TRBJ1-3	once	TRBV7-2	-
CASSQGLNIAGVTTGELFF	TGCGCCAGCAGCCAGGGGCTGAATATAGCGGGGGTAACAACCGGGGAGCTGTTTTTT	TRBJ2-2	-	TRBV5-1	TRBD2
CASSEPIGDRGNQPQHF	TGTGCCAGCAGTGAACCAATTGGGGACAGGGGCAATCAGCCCCAGCATTTT	TRBJ1-5	-	TRBV6-1	TRBD1
CASSTGPTEAFF	TGTGCCAGCAGCACAGGGCCTACTGAAGCTTTCTTT	TRBJ1-1	-	TRBV5-6	-
CASSIDDRGSQPQHF	TGTGCCAGCAGCATCGACGACAGGGGCAGTCAGCCCCAGCATTTT	TRBJ1-5	-	TRBV7-6	TRBD1
CASSILAGNEQFF	TGTGCCAGCAGCATCCTAGCGGGCAATGAGCAGTTCTTC	TRBJ2-1	-	TRBV5-6	TRBD2
CASGTGAYEQYF	TGTGCCTCTGGGACAGGGGCCTACGAGCAGTACTTC	TRBJ2-7	-	TRBV30	TRBD1
CASSAKGESSGSFLETQYF	TGTGCCAGCAGCGCCAAGGGGGAATCTAGCGGGAGTTTTTTAGAGACCCAGTACTTC	TRBJ2-5	once	TRBV9	TRBD2
CASSLGQANEKLFF	TGTGCCAGCAGCTTGGGACAGGCAAATGAAAAACTGTTTTTT	TRBJ1-4	-	TRBV5-4	-
CATSSVVAGPDTQYF	TGTGCCACCAGCAGTGTGGTAGCGGGTCCAGATACGCAGTATTTT	TRBJ2-3	medium-sized	TRBV15	TRBD2
CASSMTAGGNEQYF	TGTGCCAGTAGTATGACGGCAGGGGGCAACGAGCAGTACTTC	TRBJ2-7	-	TRBV19	TRBD1
CASSLDSEAFF	TGTGCCAGCAGCTTAGACTCTGAAGCTTTCTTT	TRBJ1-1	-	TRBV5-4	-
CASRDWGPGNTIYF	TGTGCCAGCCGCGATTGGGGGCCCGGAAACACCATATATTTT	TRBJ1-3	-	TRBV7-9	-
CASSLSGDYGYTF	TGTGCCAGCAGTTTATCAGGGGACTATGGCTACACCTTC	TRBJ1-2	-	TRBV27	-
CASSVGLNEQFF	TGTGCCAGCAGCGTAGGGCTCAATGAGCAGTTCTTC	TRBJ2-1	-	TRBV9	-
CASSQAPADTQYF	TGCGCCAGCAGCCAAGCCCCAGCAGATACGCAGTATTTT	TRBJ2-3	-	TRBV4-1	-
CACMPGQINEKLFF	TGTGCCTGCATGCCGGGACAGATTAATGAAAAACTGTTTTTT	TRBJ1-4	-	TRBV30	TRBD1
CASRGLAGTNQETQYF	TGTGCCAGCAGAGGACTAGCGGGGACCAACCAAGAGACCCAGTACTTC	TRBJ2-5	-	TRBV28	TRBD2
CASSMGTGRQETQYF	TGTGCCAGCAGTATGGGGACAGGAAGACAAGAGACCCAGTACTTC	TRBJ2-5	-	TRBV2	TRBD1
CASSLEPAGAPNEQYF	TGTGCCAGCAGCTTAGAGCCAGCGGGAGCCCCTAACGAGCAGTACTTC	TRBJ2-7	-	TRBV11-3	TRBD2
CASSRQAEAFF	TGTGCCAGTAGTCGGCAGGCTGAAGCTTTCTTT	TRBJ1-1	-	TRBV19	-
CASSLSEGSPEAFF	TGTGCCAGCAGCCTGTCGGAGGGATCCCCTGAAGCTTTCTTT	TRBJ1-1	-	TRBV11-3	-
CASSLGGGYTF	TGTGCCAGCAGTCTCGGAGGTGGCTACACCTTC	TRBJ1-2	-	TRBV28	-
CASSRPLPYVTGENGELFF	TGTGCCAGCAGTCGCCCCCTGCCGTACGTGACAGGGGAGAACGGGGAGCTGTTTTTT	TRBJ2-2	-	TRBV28	TRBD1
CASGTSEYEQYF	TGTGCCAGCGGGACTAGCGAATACGAGCAGTACTTC	TRBJ2-7	medium-sized	TRBV6-1	TRBD2
CASSPTDGRGNEQFF	TGTGCCAGCAGCCCCACGGACGGGAGAGGGAATGAGCAGTTCTTC	TRBJ2-1	-	TRBV7-6	-
CAWNPGKALNEKLFF	TGTGCCTGGAACCCAGGCAAAGCCCTTAATGAAAAACTGTTTTTT	TRBJ1-4	-	TRBV30	-
CASSLVGTGHYEQYF	TGTGCCAGCAGTTTAGTTGGGACAGGGCACTACGAGCAGTACTTC	TRBJ2-7	-	TRBV27	TRBD1
CATSDSPGLTGRAFF	TGTGCCACCAGCGACTCTCCTGGCTTGACAGGGAGGGCTTTCTTT	TRBJ1-1	-	TRBV15	TRBD1
CASSLILGQGNEKLFF	TGTGCCAGCAGTTTAATATTGGGACAGGGTAATGAAAAACTGTTTTTT	TRBJ1-4	few	TRBV27	TRBD1
CASSLMIRGPTGELFF	TGTGCCAGCAGCCTCATGATCAGGGGACCCACCGGGGAGCTGTTTTTT	TRBJ2-2	-	TRBV5-6	-
CASSQGAEQFF	TGCGCCAGCAGCCAAGGGGCTGAGCAGTTCTTC	TRBJ2-1	-	TRBV4-1	-
CAISERDRGIREQFF	TGTGCCATCAGTGAGAGGGACAGGGGAATTAGAGAGCAGTTCTTC	TRBJ2-1	-	TRBV10-3	TRBD1
CASSLSPGINTIYF	TGTGCCAGCAGCCTCTCCCCGGGAATAAACACCATATATTTT	TRBJ1-3	-	TRBV7-8	-
CASSQSGSPDTQYF	TGCGCCAGCAGCCAGTCCGGGAGCCCAGATACGCAGTATTTT	TRBJ2-3	-	TRBV4-1	-
CASSPQGTEAFF	TGTGCCAGTAGTCCACAGGGAACTGAAGCTTTCTTT	TRBJ1-1	-	TRBV19	-
CASSWSTEAFF	TGCGCCAGCAGCTGGAGCACTGAAGCTTTCTTT	TRBJ1-1	-	TRBV4-1	-
CASSDSIQGEQYF	TGTGCCAGCAGTGACTCGATACAGGGCGAGCAGTACTTC	TRBJ2-7	medium-sized	TRBV6-4	-
CSVGGHIEYNEQFF	TGCAGCGTTGGAGGGCACATAGAGTACAATGAGCAGTTCTTC	TRBJ2-1	-	TRBV29-1	-
CASSQDLGQGSSPLHF	TGTGCCAGCAGCCAAGATCTGGGACAGGGCTCTTCACCCCTCCACTTT	TRBJ1-6	-	TRBV4-2	TRBD1
CASSHMGQGAANYGYTF	TGTGCCAGCAGCCATATGGGACAGGGGGCAGCGAACTATGGCTACACCTTC	TRBJ1-2	-	TRBV28	TRBD1